What follows is one T cell receptor (beta chain) and its context. With V trimmed by 8 bases and J by 2 bases, 4 bases remained unmatched. This CDR3 spans 13 amino acids. Germline CDR1 is SGHAT and CDR2 is FQNNGV. This entry is derived from a study of blood T cell repertoires in COVID-19. The overall study: Samples representing acute and convalescent COVID-19 were sourced from the United States, Italy and Spain. The cDNA or gDNA used as material had been derived from T cells, B-cell-depleted T cells, or PBMCs.

Per the original data handling: Quantification of nucleated cells was approximated via reference gene primer amplification. The assay was immunoSEQ multiplex PCR, and TCRdb's table has in-frame clones only and misses some. That table supplies the V and J calls and clone size; D and trimming were determined from the DNA. The sample records about 480,000 clones, about 89% being singletons. Source material: peripheral blood. This sequence joins TRBV11-2 and TRBJ2-5, with TRBD2 matching over 8 bases. The TCR sequence derives from a woman in her 30s with acute or convalescent COVID-19. DNA of the CDR3: TGTGCCAGCGGGTTAGCGGGGCAAGAGACCCAGTACTTC. Encoded protein: CASGLAGQETQYF. The full variable domain, its missing parts supplied by reference TRBV11-2 and TRBJ2-5, is EAGVAQSPRYKIIEKRQSVAFWCNPISGHATLYWYQQILGQGPKLLIQFQNNGVVDDSQLPKDRFSAERLKGVDSTLKIQPAKLEDSAVYLCASGLAGQETQYFGPGTRLLVL.